This T cell receptor (beta chain) is drawn from a study of metastatic and nonmetastatic thyroid tumors. In the study overall: The comparison covered peripheral blood and tumor or nodule tissue in malignant and benign thyroid patients. Study results and caveats: It was reportedly found that TCR beta diversity was significantly higher in malignant thyroid tumors than in benign nodules, a difference seen in both blood and tumor samples.

Study processing details: Construction of a distant-metastasis classifier for papillary thyroid cancer relied on CDR3 differences across clinicopathological groups. With MiXCR, TCRdb reprocessed the PCR reads. The V and J calls were not made by the authors but by TCRdb's processing. This table has approximately 16,000 clones, roughly 12% appearing once. Thyroid surgery had not been preceded by any treatment in any patient. Germline V lookup: CDR1 SNHLY, CDR2 FYNNEI. This CDR3 has 14 amino acids. V was shortened by 1 base and J by 6 bases, with 10 bases between the two germline ends. This clone was counted at least ten times. No antigen is known for it.

This sequence was found in a female donor with papillary thyroid cancer or a benign thyroid nodule (not recorded which). Some clones in this sample may be carry-over from other donors' samples. The rearrangement links TRBV2 to TRBJ2-1, with unresolved D. Sequencing was done on a sample of blood. CDR3 sequence (DNA): TGTGCCAGCAGTGAAGAAGGCCTAGTCAATGAGCAGTTCTTC. Its protein product is CASSEEGLVNEQFF.